These T cell receptor beta chains were read from a single sample in a study of blood T cell repertoires in COVID-19. The data were produced by immunoSEQ multiplex PCR, yet TCRdb's version contains in-frame clones alone and is incomplete. The sample has 220,000 or so clones, approximately 83% seen once. The sample comprised peripheral blood. All receptors come from a woman aged 60-75 years with acute or convalescent COVID-19. Both conserved end residues are part of each CDR3. A D gene is named only where the DNA matches it firmly. Expanded clones get a size class; other rows say once, few or many, or leave the size out.

v_call	j_call	d_call	clone_size	cdr3_nt	cdr3_aa
TRBV5-6	TRBJ2-1	NA	NA	TGTGCCAGCAGCTGGGGGGACGAGCAGTTCTTC	CASSWGDEQFF
TRBV5-1	TRBJ1-6	NA	NA	TGCGCCAGCAGCTTGGGAACAGAAAATTCACCCCTCCACTTT	CASSLGTENSPLHF
TRBV6-5	TRBJ1-4	NA	NA	TGTGCCAGCAGTTACAGAGCAGGGGCTAGGGAAAAACTGTTTTTT	CASSYRAGAREKLFF
TRBV7-2	TRBJ2-3	NA	NA	TGTGCCAGCAGCCCTATCAGGACACAGACGAATACGCAGTATTTT	CASSPIRTQTNTQYF
TRBV6-5	TRBJ1-4	NA	NA	TGTGCCAGCAGCCTCTGGGGCGAAAAACTGTTTTTT	CASSLWGEKLFF
TRBV19	TRBJ1-4	NA	NA	TGTGCCAGATTCAGGTGGGGACTGAGTGAAAAACTGTTTTTT	CARFRWGLSEKLFF
TRBV5-6	TRBJ1-2	TRBD1	few	TGTGCCAGCAGACCGCGCCACAACGACAGGGCTGGCTACACCTTC	CASRPRHNDRAGYTF
TRBV6-4	TRBJ2-3	TRBD2	NA	TGTGCCAGCAGGAAGACTAGCGCCTACACAGATACGCAGTATTTT	CASRKTSAYTDTQYF
TRBV30	TRBJ1-1	NA	NA	TGTGCCTGGAGTCGCGGCGAACTTCGAAGCGGAACTCCTGAAGCTTTCTTT	CAWSRGELRSGTPEAFF
TRBV5-1	TRBJ1-4	NA	NA	TGCGCCAGCAGCCCGTTGTTCGGGTCGGCGACTAATGAAAAACTGTTTTTT	CASSPLFGSATNEKLFF
TRBV9	TRBJ1-1	NA	NA	TGTGCCAGCAGTGCAGGTCCTTTCACTGAAGCTTTCTTT	CASSAGPFTEAFF
TRBV4-2	TRBJ2-4	NA	NA	TGTGCCAGCAGCCAAGGCGGGGGCCAAAACATTCAGTACTTC	CASSQGGGQNIQYF
TRBV7-3	TRBJ2-1	TRBD1	NA	TGTGCCAGCAGCCGGACCGGGACAGGGGCCTATGAGCAGTTCTTC	CASSRTGTGAYEQFF
TRBV6-5	TRBJ1-2	TRBD1	once	TGTGCCAGCACCAGACAGGGGAACTATGGCTACACCTTC	CASTRQGNYGYTF
TRBV7-5	TRBJ1-1	NA	NA	TGTGTCAGAAGCCCGGGGACATCAAGAAACACTGAAGCTTTCTTT	CVRSPGTSRNTEAFF
TRBV2	TRBJ1-6	TRBD1	NA	TGTGCCAGCAGCCTCGGACAGGGTAATTCACCCCTCCACTTT	CASSLGQGNSPLHF
TRBV27	TRBJ1-2	NA	NA	TGTGCCAGCAGTTTCAGGAGCCGGGGTGGAGGCTACACCTTC	CASSFRSRGGGYTF
TRBV29-1	TRBJ2-3	TRBD2	few	TGCAGCGTTGAGCGGGGGGGCCCCGATACGCAGTATTTT	CSVERGGPDTQYF
TRBV18	TRBJ2-7	TRBD1	NA	TGTGCCAGCTCAATGGGACAGGGGGCGCACTACGAGCAGTACTTC	CASSMGQGAHYEQYF
TRBV7-2	TRBJ2-1	NA	NA	TGTGCCAGCAGCTTAGCGGGGGCGAGCTCCTACAATGAGCAGTTCTTC	CASSLAGASSYNEQFF
TRBV25-1	TRBJ2-1	NA	once	TGTGCCAGCACCCAGGGGAATGAGCAGTTCTTC	CASTQGNEQFF
TRBV7-8	TRBJ1-5	NA	NA	TGTGCCAGCAGCTTTGGGGCGGCGGGCAATCAGCCCCAGCATTTT	CASSFGAAGNQPQHF
TRBV18	TRBJ1-1	NA	few	TGTGCCAGCTCACCAGGGCCAGGGACTGAAGCTTTCTTT	CASSPGPGTEAFF
TRBV4-1	TRBJ1-6	NA	NA	TGCGCCAGCAGCGAACGGGACTCCCGCTCCTATAATTCACCCCTCCACTTT	CASSERDSRSYNSPLHF
TRBV5-1	TRBJ2-5	NA	NA	TGCGCCAGCAGCTTGGCTGGCACCCAAGAGACCCAGTACTTC	CASSLAGTQETQYF
TRBV7-3	TRBJ1-5	NA	NA	TGTGCCAGCCCCCCTTTTCCCGGGACACCAGGCAATCAGCCCCAGCATTTT	CASPPFPGTPGNQPQHF
TRBV28	TRBJ1-1	TRBD1	NA	TGTGCCAGTAGGGGCAGGGGGCGATCTGAAGCTTTCTTT	CASRGRGRSEAFF
TRBV2	TRBJ1-5	TRBD1	NA	TGTGCCAGCAACGAGGGGGCCTGGCGGCCCCAGCATTTT	CASNEGAWRPQHF
TRBV6-5	TRBJ1-5	NA	NA	TGTGCCAGCAGAACGGACGCGGGAGCTCAGCCCCAGCATTTT	CASRTDAGAQPQHF
TRBV7-9	TRBJ2-3	TRBD2	NA	TGTGCCAGCAGCTTCCCGACTAGCGGGGAATCAGATACGCAGTATTTT	CASSFPTSGESDTQYF
TRBV19	TRBJ1-2	TRBD1	NA	TGTGCCAGTAGCGAAGGACAGGGAGTCTATGGCTACACCTTC	CASSEGQGVYGYTF
TRBV7-3	TRBJ1-1	NA	many	TGTGCCAGCAGCTTGACAGGGAACACTGAAGCTTTCTTT	CASSLTGNTEAFF
TRBV5-1	TRBJ2-7	NA	NA	TGCGCCAGCAGCTCCTCGCCCACAACGATTATCTACGAGCAGTACTTC	CASSSSPTTIIYEQYF
TRBV2	TRBJ2-4	TRBD1	NA	TGTGCCAGCAGTGTGGGACAGGGTGGAAACATTCAGTACTTC	CASSVGQGGNIQYF
TRBV6-1	TRBJ2-7	NA	NA	TGTGCCAGCAGTGAAGATAATGGTAACAGGGCGGAGAACTTC	CASSEDNGNRAENF
TRBV6-4	TRBJ2-1	TRBD2	NA	TGTGCCAGCAGCCCTACGTTAGCGGGGGGGCTCTACAATGAGCAGTTCTTC	CASSPTLAGGLYNEQFF
TRBV27	TRBJ2-1	TRBD2	NA	TGTGCCAGCAGTCCCCTAGTGCGGGGGGGCTCCTACAATGAGCAGTTCTTC	CASSPLVRGGSYNEQFF
TRBV2	TRBJ1-3	TRBD1	NA	TGTGCCAGCAGTCGCGGACAGGGTTTAGGAAACACCATATATTTT	CASSRGQGLGNTIYF
TRBV19	TRBJ1-5	NA	NA	TGTGCCAGTAGTACCGCTAAGACACGAGATAGCAATCAGCCCCAGCATTTT	CASSTAKTRDSNQPQHF
TRBV19	TRBJ1-5	NA	NA	TGTGCCAGTTGCGAGGGAAATCAGCCCCAGCATTTT	CASCEGNQPQHF
TRBV5-4	TRBJ1-6	NA	NA	TGTGCCAGCAGCTTAGAGGGAGGTGTATCACCCCTCCACTTT	CASSLEGGVSPLHF
TRBV3-1/TRBV3-2	TRBJ1-3	NA	NA	TGTGCCAGCAGCCAGGGGGGGTTTGGAAACACCATATATTTT	CASSQGGFGNTIYF